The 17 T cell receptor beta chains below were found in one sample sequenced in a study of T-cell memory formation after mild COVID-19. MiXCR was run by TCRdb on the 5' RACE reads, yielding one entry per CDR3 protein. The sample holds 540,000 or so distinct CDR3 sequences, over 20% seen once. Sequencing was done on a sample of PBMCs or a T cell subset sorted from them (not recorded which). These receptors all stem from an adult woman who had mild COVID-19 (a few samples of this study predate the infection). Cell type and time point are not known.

The CDR3 DNA reads as TGTGCCAGCAGTGGCCCTAGCGGGAGGCCGACCTACAATGAGCAGTTCTTC. Its translation: CASSGPSGRPTYNEQFF. The chain is built from TRBV12-3 or TRBV12-4 and TRBJ2-1; 11 bases line up with TRBD2. Trimming removed 5 bases from V and 2 bases from J; junction bases left unmatched: 8. CDR3 length: 17 amino acids.

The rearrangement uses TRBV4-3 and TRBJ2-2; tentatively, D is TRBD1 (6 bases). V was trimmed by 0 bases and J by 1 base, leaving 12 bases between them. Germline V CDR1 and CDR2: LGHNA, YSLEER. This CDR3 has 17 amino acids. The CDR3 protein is CASSQELETGNTGELFF. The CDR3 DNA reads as TGCGCCAGCAGCCAAGAGCTCGAGACAGGGAACACCGGGGAGCTGTTTTTT.

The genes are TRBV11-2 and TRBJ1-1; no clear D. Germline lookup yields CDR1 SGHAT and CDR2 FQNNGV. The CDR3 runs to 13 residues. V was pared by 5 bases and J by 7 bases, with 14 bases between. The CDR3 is CASSARPPHEAFF. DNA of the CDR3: TGTGCCAGCAGCGCCCGGCCTCCTCATGAAGCTTTCTTT.

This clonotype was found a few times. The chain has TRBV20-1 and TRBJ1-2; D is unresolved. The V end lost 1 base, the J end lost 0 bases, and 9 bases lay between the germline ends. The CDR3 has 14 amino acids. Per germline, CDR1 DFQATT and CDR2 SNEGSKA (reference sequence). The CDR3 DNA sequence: TGCAGTGCTAGAGTACTGTCAGCTAACTATGGCTACACCTTC. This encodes CSARVLSANYGYTF.

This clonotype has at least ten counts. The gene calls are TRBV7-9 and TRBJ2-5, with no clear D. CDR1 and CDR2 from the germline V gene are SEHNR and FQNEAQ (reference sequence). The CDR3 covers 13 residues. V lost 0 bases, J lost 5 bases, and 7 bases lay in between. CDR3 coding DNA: TGTGCCAGCAGCTTAGCGCTAAGGGAGACCCAGTACTTC. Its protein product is CASSLALRETQYF.

The CDR3 protein is CASSQDRYDIQYF. The DNA of the CDR3 is TGTGCCAGCAGCCAGGACCGCTACGACATTCAGTACTTC. This sequence joins TRBV3-1 and TRBJ2-4, with D uncertain. Germline CDR1 and CDR2: LGHDT and YNNKEL (reference sequence). The CDR3 covers 13 residues. Trimming pared 3 bases from V and 8 bases from J, leaving 11 bases between.

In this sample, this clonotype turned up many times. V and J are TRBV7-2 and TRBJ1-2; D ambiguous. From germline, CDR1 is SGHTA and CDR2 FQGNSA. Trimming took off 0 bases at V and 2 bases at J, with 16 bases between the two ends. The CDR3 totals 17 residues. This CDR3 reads CASSLAHAGGGNYGYTF. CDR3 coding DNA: TGTGCCAGCAGCTTAGCGCATGCGGGCGGAGGCAACTATGGCTACACCTTC. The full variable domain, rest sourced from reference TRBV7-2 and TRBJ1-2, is GAGVSQSPSNKVTEKGKDVELRCDPISGHTALYWYRQSLGQGLEFLIYFQGNSAPDKSGLPSDRFSAERTGGSVSTLTIQRTQQEDSAVYLCASSLAHAGGGNYGYTFGSGTRLTVV.

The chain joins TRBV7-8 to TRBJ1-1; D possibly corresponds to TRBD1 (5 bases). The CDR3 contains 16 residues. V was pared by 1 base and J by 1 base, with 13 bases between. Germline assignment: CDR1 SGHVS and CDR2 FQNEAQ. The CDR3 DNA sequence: TGTGCCAGCAGCTTAGAGCCAGGGCGATGGAACACTGAAGCTTTCTTT. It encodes CASSLEPGRWNTEAFF. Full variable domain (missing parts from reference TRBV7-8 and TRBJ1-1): GAGVSQSPRYKVAKRGQDVALRCDPISGHVSLFWYQQALGQGPEFLTYFQNEAQLDKSGLPSDRFFAERPEGSVSTLKIQRTQQEDSAVYLCASSLEPGRWNTEAFFGQGTRLTVV.

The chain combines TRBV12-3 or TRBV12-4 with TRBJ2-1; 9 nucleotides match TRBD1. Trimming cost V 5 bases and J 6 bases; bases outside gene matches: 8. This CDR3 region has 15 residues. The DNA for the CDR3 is TGTGCCAGCAGTCTACGACAGGGGGTCGTCAATGAGCAGTTCTTC. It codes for CASSLRQGVVNEQFF.

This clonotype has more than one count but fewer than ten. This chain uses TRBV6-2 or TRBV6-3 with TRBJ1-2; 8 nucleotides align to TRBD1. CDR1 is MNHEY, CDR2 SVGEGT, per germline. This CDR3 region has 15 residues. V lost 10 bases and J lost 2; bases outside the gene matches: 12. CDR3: CATRTGTGGNYGYTF. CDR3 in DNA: TGTGCCACCCGGACAGGAACAGGGGGAAACTATGGCTACACCTTC.

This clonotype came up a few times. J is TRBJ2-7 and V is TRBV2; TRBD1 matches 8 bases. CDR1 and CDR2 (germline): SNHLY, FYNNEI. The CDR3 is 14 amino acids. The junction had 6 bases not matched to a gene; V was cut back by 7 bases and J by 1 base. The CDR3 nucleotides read TGTGCCAGCAAGGCCGGGACAGGTTCCTACGAGCAGTACTTC. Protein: CASKAGTGSYEQYF.

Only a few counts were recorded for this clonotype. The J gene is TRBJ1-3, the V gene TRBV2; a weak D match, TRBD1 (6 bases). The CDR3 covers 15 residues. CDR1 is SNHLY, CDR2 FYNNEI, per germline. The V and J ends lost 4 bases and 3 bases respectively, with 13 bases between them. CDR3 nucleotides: TGTGCCAGCAGTGTGAAACAGGGTGGTGGAAACACCATATATTTT. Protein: CASSVKQGGGNTIYF.

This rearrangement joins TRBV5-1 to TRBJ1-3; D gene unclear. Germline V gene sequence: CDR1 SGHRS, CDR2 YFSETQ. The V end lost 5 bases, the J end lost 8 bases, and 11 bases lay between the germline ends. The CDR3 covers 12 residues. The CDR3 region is CASSLSGDTIYF. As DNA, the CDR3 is TGCGCCAGCAGTTTATCAGGAGACACCATATATTTT.

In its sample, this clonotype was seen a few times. CDR3 in amino acids: CASSYSSADGRPQHF. DNA of the CDR3: TGTGCCAGCAGTTACTCCTCGGCCGATGGGCGGCCCCAGCATTTT. The chain recombines TRBV6-2 or TRBV6-3 with TRBJ1-5; no definite D call. Germline V CDR1 and CDR2: MNHEY, SVGEGT. V lost 0 bases and J lost 9, with 15 bases in between. CDR3 length equals 15 residues.

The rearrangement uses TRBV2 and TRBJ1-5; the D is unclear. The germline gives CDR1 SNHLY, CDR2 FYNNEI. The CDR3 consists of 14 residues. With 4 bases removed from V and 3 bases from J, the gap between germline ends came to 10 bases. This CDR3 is CASSGAGDNQPQHF. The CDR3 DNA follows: TGTGCCAGCAGTGGAGCCGGAGACAATCAGCCCCAGCATTTT.

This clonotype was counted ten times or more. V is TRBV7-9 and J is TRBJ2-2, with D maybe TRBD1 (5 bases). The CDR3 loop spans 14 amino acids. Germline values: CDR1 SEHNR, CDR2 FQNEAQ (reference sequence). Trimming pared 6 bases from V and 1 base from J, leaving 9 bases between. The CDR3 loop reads CASRPQGNTGELFF. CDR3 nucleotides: TGTGCCAGCAGGCCTCAGGGGAACACCGGGGAGCTGTTTTTT.

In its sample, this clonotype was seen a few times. The CDR3 DNA follows: TGTGCCAGCAGCTTGGTGGTAGGGGACCAAGAGACCCAGTACTTC. It encodes CASSLVVGDQETQYF. This chain uses TRBV5-4 with TRBJ2-5, with a weak D call TRBD1 (5 bases). The V gene's germline CDR1 is SGHNT and CDR2 YYREEE (reference sequence). This CDR3 is built from 15 residues. Trimming shortened V by 0 bases and J by 0 bases, and 9 bases separated the two germline ends.